These T cell receptor beta chains were read from a single sample in a study of T cell changes during pregnancy in multiple sclerosis. TCRdb's copy holds only in-frame clones and misses some; the assay was immunoSEQ multiplex PCR. The table shows about 64,000 clones, with 90% occurring only once. The sequencing used peripheral blood, collected in the second trimester of pregnancy. The origin of the receptors is a female donor in good health, enrolled as a control in a pregnancy study. Both conserved end residues are part of each CDR3. A D gene is named only where the DNA matches it firmly. Size values are once, few and many counts, or a class for expanded clones, and some rows have none.

size	V	J	D	CDR3	DNA
-	TRBV29-1	TRBJ2-6	-	CSVTPAGANVLTF	TGCAGCGTTACTCCCGCTGGGGCCAACGTCCTGACTTTC
-	TRBV30	TRBJ1-5	TRBD1	CAWSEQGDSQPQHF	TGTGCCTGGAGTGAACAGGGGGATAGTCAGCCCCAGCATTTT
-	TRBV30	TRBJ2-1	-	CAWRLGLYNEQFF	TGTGCCTGGAGACTAGGCCTGTACAATGAGCAGTTCTTC
-	TRBV5-6	TRBJ2-3	TRBD2	CASSSTLAGVLDTQYF	TGTGCCAGCAGCTCTACCCTAGCGGGAGTGTTAGATACGCAGTATTTT
-	TRBV18	TRBJ2-3	TRBD2	CASSWTSARDTQYF	TGTGCCAGCTCATGGACTAGTGCGCGGGATACGCAGTATTTT
-	TRBV25-1	TRBJ1-1	TRBD1	CASSEFPGTGIFSEAFF	TGTGCCAGCAGTGAATTTCCTGGGACAGGGATTTTCTCTGAAGCTTTCTTT
once	TRBV6-5	TRBJ1-2	-	CASRETGSNYGYTF	TGTGCCAGCAGAGAGACAGGATCTAACTATGGCTACACCTTC
-	TRBV18	TRBJ2-7	-	CASSPPAGGRENEQYF	TGTGCCAGCTCACCACCCGCCGGGGGTCGAGAGAACGAGCAGTACTTC
few	TRBV6-5	TRBJ1-1	-	CASSYFSTTDEAFF	TGTGCCAGCAGTTACTTTAGTACCACAGATGAAGCTTTCTTT
-	TRBV10-1	TRBJ2-3	-	CASSESGSTQYF	TGCGCCAGCAGTGAGTCTGGCTCTACGCAGTATTTT
-	TRBV19	TRBJ1-2	-	CASSIRDYGYTF	TGTGCCAGTAGTATCAGGGACTATGGCTACACCTTC
-	TRBV6-1	TRBJ2-7	TRBD2	CASSEGTSGVKRYF	TGTGCCAGCAGTGAGGGGACTAGCGGGGTAAAGAGGTACTTC
-	TRBV28	TRBJ1-1	TRBD1	CASSLPGQLNTEAFF	TGTGCCAGCAGTCTCCCGGGACAGCTGAACACTGAAGCTTTCTTT
-	TRBV6-5	TRBJ2-3	-	CASSLMESSTDTQYF	TGTGCCAGCAGTTTGATGGAGAGTAGCACAGATACGCAGTATTTT
-	TRBV19	TRBJ2-2	TRBD2	CASSVGLAVGELFF	TGTGCCAGTAGTGTGGGACTAGCGGTCGGGGAGCTGTTTTTT
few	TRBV29-1	TRBJ1-1	-	CSVDRNREAFF	TGCAGCGTTGACAGAAACAGGGAGGCTTTCTTT
few	TRBV5-6	TRBJ2-3	-	CASSFLERGDTQYF	-
-	TRBV5-1	TRBJ1-4	TRBD1	CASSLEGQGDEKLFF	TGCGCCAGCAGCTTGGAGGGACAGGGGGATGAAAAACTGTTTTTT
-	TRBV6-1	TRBJ2-7	TRBD1	CASSEGQNPAYEQYF	TGTGCCAGCAGTGAGGGACAGAATCCAGCTTACGAGCAGTACTTC
-	TRBV29-1	TRBJ2-3	TRBD2	CSVVTGGVSDTQYF	TGCAGCGTTGTTACGGGAGGGGTGTCAGATACGCAGTATTTT
-	TRBV5-1	TRBJ2-3	-	CASSLEGLDTQYF	TGCGCCAGCAGCTTGGAGGGGTTGGATACGCAGTATTTT
-	TRBV13	TRBJ2-3	TRBD2	CASSFASSGPSTDTQYF	TGTGCCAGCAGCTTCGCCTCTAGCGGGCCTAGCACAGATACGCAGTATTTT
-	TRBV6-5	TRBJ2-7	-	CASSYGLSTVTYEQYF	TGTGCCAGCAGTTACGGCCTTAGCACTGTTACCTACGAGCAGTACTTC
-	TRBV29-1	TRBJ2-6	-	CSVSAYSGANVLTF	TGCAGCGTCTCTGCCTACTCTGGGGCCAACGTCCTGACTTTC
-	TRBV11-1	TRBJ2-3	-	CASSFGGAPTDTQYF	TGTGCCAGCAGCTTTGGGGGGGCCCCCACAGATACGCAGTATTTT
-	TRBV5-4	TRBJ2-6	-	CASSYAGERANVLTF	TGTGCCAGCAGCTATGCAGGGGAGAGGGCCAACGTCCTGACTTTC
-	TRBV2	TRBJ2-1	TRBD1	CASWETGGLEQFF	TGTGCCAGTTGGGAGACAGGGGGCCTCGAGCAGTTCTTC
-	TRBV5-1	TRBJ2-3	TRBD2	CASSLPASGGGTDTQYF	TGCGCCAGCAGCTTGCCAGCTAGCGGAGGCGGGACAGATACGCAGTATTTT
-	TRBV19	TRBJ2-7	TRBD2	CASSIGFASGSEQYF	TGTGCCAGTAGTATAGGATTTGCTAGCGGGAGCGAGCAGTACTTC
-	TRBV19	TRBJ1-5	TRBD1	CASRYGTGGNQPQHF	TGTGCCAGTAGATACGGGACAGGGGGCAATCAGCCCCAGCATTTT
-	TRBV2	TRBJ1-4	TRBD1	CASSFSGGGKKLFF	TGTGCCAGCAGTTTCTCAGGGGGCGGGAAAAAACTGTTTTTT